This TCR beta chain was obtained from a study of Ad26.COV2.S vaccination and SARS-CoV-2 variants. Overall study: Donor was one of the participants in the Ad26.COV2.S arm of the COV1001 trial. The study's findings and limits: The breadth of spike-specific CD8+ and CD4+ T cell responses after vaccination was reportedly substantial. Possible underestimation of total T cell responses by the TCR breadth and depth analyses was noted.

With respect to this clone: Its antigen remains unknown.

Documented treatment: about 20 received Ad26.COV2.S at low or high dose, single or two shots; 5 received placebo; per-sample allocation not given. At day 63 after the first vaccine or placebo injection, samples were drawn. The study used a vaccine consisting of an Ad26 vector that expressed Wuhan-strain SARS-CoV-2 spike. Assay: immunoSEQ multiplex PCR; the TCRdb copy retains only in-frame clones and omits some. Of 200,000 to 300,000 clones in the sample, around 90% were seen once. Germline loops: CDR1 SGHTA, CDR2 FQGNSA. Trimming left V 1 base short and J 2 bases short, with 12 bases between. This CDR3 contains 16 residues.

The rearrangement uses TRBV7-2 and TRBJ1-3; no reliable D call. The specimen comprised peripheral blood, sampled in a trial of Ad26.COV2.S vaccine versus placebo. The source is a person between 18 and 65 years old who received the Ad26.COV2.S COVID-19 vaccine or a placebo. The CDR3 DNA sequence: TGTGCCAGCAGCTTAGAGGGTCTAGGGACTGGAAACACCATATATTTT. Its translation: CASSLEGLGTGNTIYF.